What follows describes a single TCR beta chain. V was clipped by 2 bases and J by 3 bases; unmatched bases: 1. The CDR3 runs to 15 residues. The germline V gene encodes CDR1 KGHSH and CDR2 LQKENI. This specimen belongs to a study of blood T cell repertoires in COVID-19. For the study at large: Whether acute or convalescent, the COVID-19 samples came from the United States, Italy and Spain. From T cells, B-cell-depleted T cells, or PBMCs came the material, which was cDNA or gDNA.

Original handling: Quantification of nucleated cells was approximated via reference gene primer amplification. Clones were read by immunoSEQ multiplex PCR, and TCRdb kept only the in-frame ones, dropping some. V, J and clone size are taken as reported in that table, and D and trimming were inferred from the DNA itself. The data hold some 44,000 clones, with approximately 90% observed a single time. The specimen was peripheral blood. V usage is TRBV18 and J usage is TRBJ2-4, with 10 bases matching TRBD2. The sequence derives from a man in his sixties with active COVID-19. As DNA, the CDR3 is TGTGCCAGCTCACCAGAGCGGGGGGGCAAAAACATTCAGTACTTC. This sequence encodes CASSPERGGKNIQYF.